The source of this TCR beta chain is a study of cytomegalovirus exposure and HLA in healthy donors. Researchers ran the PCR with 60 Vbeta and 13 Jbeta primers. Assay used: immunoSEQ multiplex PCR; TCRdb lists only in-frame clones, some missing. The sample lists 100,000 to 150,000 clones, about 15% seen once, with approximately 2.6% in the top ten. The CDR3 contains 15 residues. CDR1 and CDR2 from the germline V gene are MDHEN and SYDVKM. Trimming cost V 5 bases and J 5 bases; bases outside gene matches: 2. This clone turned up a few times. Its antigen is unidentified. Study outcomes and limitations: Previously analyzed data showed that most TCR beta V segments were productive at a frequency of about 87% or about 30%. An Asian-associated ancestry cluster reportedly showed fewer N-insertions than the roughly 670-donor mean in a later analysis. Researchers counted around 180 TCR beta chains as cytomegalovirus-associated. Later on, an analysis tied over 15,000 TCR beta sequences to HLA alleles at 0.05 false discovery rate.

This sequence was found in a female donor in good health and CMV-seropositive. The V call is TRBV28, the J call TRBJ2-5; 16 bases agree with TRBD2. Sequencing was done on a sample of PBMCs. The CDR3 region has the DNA TGTGCCAGCAGTGGGACTAGCGGGGGGGCGGAGACCCAGTACTTC. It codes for CASSGTSGGAETQYF.